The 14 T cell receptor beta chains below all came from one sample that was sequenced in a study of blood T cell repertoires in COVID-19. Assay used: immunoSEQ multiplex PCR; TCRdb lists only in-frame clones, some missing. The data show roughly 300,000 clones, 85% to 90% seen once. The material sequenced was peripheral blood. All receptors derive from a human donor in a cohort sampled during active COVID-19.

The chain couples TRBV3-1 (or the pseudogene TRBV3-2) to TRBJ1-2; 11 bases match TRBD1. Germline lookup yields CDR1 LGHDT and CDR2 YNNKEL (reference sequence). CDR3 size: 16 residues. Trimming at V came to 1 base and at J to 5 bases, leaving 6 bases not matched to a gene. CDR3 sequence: CASSQVAGTGGYGYTF. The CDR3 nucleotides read TGTGCCAGCAGCCAAGTGGCCGGGACAGGGGGGTATGGCTACACCTTC.

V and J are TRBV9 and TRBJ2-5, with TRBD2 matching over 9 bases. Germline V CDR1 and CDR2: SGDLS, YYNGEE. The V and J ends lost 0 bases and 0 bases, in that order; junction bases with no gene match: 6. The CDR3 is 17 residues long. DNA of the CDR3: TGTGCCAGCAGCGTAGGGGGGGCGGGGGGGCACCAAGAGACCCAGTACTTC. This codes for CASSVGGAGGHQETQYF.

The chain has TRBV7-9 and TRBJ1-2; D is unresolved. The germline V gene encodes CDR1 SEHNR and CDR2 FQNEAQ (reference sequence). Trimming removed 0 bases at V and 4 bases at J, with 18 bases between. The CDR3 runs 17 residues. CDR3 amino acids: CASSLAGSFPSAYGYTF. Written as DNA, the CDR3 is TGTGCCAGCAGCTTAGCGGGCTCCTTTCCATCCGCCTATGGCTACACCTTC.

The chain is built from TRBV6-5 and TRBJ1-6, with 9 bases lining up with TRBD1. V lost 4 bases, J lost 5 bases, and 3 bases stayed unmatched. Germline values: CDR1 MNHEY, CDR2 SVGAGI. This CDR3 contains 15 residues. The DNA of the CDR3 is TGTGCCAGCAGTTCGGACAGGGGCAATAATTCACCCCTCCACTTT. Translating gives CASSSDRGNNSPLHF.

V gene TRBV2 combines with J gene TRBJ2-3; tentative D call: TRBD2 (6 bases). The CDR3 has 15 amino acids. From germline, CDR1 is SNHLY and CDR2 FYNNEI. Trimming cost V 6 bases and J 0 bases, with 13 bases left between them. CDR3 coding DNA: TGTGCCAGCAGAGATCTAGCGTCTAGCACAGATACGCAGTATTTT. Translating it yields CASRDLASSTDTQYF.

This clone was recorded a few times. DNA for the CDR3: TGTGCCAGTAGGAGAGACAGGGCCGGCTCACCCCTCCACTTT. Translating it yields CASRRDRAGSPLHF. The chain joins TRBV19 to TRBJ1-6; 7 bases map to TRBD1. Germline V gives CDR1 LNHDA, CDR2 SQIVND (reference sequence). The trim removed 6 bases at V and 10 bases at J, leaving 9 bases unmatched. The CDR3 has 14 residues.

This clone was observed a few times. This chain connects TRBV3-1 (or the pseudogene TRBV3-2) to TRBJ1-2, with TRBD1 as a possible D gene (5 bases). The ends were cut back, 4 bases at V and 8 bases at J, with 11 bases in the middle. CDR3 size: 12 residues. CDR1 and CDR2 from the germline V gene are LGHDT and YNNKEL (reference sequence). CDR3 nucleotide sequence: TGTGCCAGCAGCCGTACAGGAAGGGGCTACACCTTC. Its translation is CASSRTGRGYTF.

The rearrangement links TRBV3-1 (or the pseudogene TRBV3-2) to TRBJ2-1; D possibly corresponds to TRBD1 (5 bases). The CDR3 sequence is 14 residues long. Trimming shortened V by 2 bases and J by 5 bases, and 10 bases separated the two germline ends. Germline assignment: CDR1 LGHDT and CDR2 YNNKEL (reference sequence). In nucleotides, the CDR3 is TGTGCCAGCAGCCAACAGGGCGAAGACAATGAGCAGTTCTTC. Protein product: CASSQQGEDNEQFF.

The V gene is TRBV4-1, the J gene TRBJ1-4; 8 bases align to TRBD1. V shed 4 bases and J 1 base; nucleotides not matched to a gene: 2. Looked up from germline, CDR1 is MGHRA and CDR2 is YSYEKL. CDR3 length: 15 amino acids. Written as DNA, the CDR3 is TGCGCCAGCAGCCTAACAGGGGGAACTAATGAAAAACTGTTTTTT. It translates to CASSLTGGTNEKLFF.

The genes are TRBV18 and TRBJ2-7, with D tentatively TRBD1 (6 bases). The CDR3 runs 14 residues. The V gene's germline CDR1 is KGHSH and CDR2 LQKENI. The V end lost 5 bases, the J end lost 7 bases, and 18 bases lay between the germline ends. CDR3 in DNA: TGTGCCAGCTCATCAAAGGACAGTTCAGGGGAGCAGTACTTC. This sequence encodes CASSSKDSSGEQYF.

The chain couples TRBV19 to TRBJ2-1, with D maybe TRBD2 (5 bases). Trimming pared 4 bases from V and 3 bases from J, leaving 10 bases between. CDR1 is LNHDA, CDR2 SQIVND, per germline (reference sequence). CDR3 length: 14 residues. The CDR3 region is CASSKTTIYNEQFF. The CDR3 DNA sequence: TGTGCCAGTAGTAAGACGACTATCTACAATGAGCAGTTCTTC. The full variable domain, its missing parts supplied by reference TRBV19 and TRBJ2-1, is DGGITQSPKYLFRKEGQNVTLSCEQNLNHDAMYWYRQDPGQGLRLIYYSQIVNDFQKGDIAEGYSVSREKKESFPLTVTSAQKNPTAFYLCASSKTTIYNEQFFGPGTRLTVL.

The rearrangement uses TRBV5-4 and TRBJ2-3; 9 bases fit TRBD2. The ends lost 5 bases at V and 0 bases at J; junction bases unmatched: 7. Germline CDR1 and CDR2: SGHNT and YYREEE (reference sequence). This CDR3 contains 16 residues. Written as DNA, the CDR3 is TGTGCCAGCAGACTAGCGGGTACTTCTAGCACAGATACGCAGTATTTT. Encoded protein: CASRLAGTSSTDTQYF.

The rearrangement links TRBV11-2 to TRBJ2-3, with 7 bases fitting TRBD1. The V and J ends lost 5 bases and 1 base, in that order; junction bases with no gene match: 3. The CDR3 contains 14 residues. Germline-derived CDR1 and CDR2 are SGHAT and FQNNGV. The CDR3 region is CASSPDRRTDTQYF. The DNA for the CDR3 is TGTGCCAGCAGCCCGGACAGGCGCACAGATACGCAGTATTTT.

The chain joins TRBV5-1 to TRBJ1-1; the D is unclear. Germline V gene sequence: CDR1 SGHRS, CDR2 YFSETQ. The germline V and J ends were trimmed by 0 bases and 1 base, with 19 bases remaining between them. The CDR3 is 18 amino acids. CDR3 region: CASSLAFVWGATNTEAFF. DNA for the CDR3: TGCGCCAGCAGCTTGGCCTTTGTTTGGGGAGCGACGAACACTGAAGCTTTCTTT.